One T cell receptor beta chain is described in this entry. Method: immunoSEQ multiplex PCR; TCRdb's copy keeps in-frame clones and lacks some. There are a few hundred thousand clones in the sample; approximately 78% occur only once, and approximately 5% lies in the top ten. Germline CDR1 is SGHAT and CDR2 is FQDESV (reference sequence). CDR3 length: 16 residues. The ends lost 0 bases at V and 0 bases at J; junction bases unmatched: 3. These data originate in a study of blood T cell repertoires in COVID-19. Study overall: T cells, B-cell-depleted T cells, or PBMCs provided the cDNA or gDNA that served as material.

This chain joins TRBV11-1 and TRBJ2-5; 8 bases map to TRBD2. The source is a woman in her seventies with COVID-19, enrolled during active disease. Sequencing was carried out using peripheral blood. CDR3 in amino acids: CASSLATSANQETQYF. DNA of the CDR3: TGTGCCAGCAGCTTAGCGACTAGCGCCAACCAAGAGACCCAGTACTTC. Using reference TRBV11-1 and TRBJ2-5 for the parts outside the CDR3, the full variable domain is EAEVAQSPRYKITEKSQAVAFWCDPISGHATLYWYRQILGQGPELLVQFQDESVVDDSQLPKDRFSAERLKGVDSTLKIQPAELGDSAMYLCASSLATSANQETQYFGPGTRLLVL.